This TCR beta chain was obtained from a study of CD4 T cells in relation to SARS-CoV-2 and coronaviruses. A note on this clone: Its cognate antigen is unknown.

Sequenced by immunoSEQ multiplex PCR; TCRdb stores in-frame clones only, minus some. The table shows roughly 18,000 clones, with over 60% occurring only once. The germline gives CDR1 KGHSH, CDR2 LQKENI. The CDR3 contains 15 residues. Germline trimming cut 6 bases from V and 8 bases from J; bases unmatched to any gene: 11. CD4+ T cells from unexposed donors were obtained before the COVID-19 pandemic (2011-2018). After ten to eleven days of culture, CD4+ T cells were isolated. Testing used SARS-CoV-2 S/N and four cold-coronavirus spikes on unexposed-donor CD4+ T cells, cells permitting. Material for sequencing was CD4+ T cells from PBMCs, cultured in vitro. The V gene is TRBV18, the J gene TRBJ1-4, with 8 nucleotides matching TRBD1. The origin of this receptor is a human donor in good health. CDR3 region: CASSPSTGAEEKLFF. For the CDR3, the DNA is TGTGCCAGCTCCCCCTCGACAGGGGCGGAAGAAAAACTGTTTTTT.